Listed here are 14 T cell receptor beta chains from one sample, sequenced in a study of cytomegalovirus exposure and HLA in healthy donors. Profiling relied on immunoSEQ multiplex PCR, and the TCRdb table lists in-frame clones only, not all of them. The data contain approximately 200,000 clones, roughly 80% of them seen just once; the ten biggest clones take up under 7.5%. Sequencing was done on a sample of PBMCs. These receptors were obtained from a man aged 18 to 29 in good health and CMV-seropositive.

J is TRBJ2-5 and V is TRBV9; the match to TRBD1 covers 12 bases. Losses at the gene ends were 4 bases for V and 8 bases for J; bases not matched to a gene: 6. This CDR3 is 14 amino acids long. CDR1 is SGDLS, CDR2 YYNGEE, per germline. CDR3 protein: CASSPGTGGATQYF. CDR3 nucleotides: TGTGCCAGCAGCCCCGGGACAGGGGGCGCTACCCAGTACTTC. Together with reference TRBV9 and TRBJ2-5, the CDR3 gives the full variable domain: DSGVTQTPKHLITATGQRVTLRCSPRSGDLSVYWYQQSLDQGLQFLIQYYNGEERAKGNILERFSAQQFPDLHSELNLSSLELGDSALYFCASSPGTGGATQYFGPGTRLLVL.

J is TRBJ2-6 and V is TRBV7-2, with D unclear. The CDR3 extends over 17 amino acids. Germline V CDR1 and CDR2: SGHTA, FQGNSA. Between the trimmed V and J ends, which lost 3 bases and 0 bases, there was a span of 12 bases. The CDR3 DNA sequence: TGTGCCAGCAGCTTGGGCTCGGTATCCTCTGGGGCCAACGTCCTGACTTTC. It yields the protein CASSLGSVSSGANVLTF.

CDR3 region: CASSPGLPGYEQYF. For the CDR3, the DNA is TGTGCCAGCAGCCCCGGACTGCCGGGGTACGAGCAGTACTTC. This chain connects TRBV5-4 to TRBJ2-7; possibly TRBD2 for D (5 bases). This CDR3 has 14 residues. V lost 4 bases and J 4 bases, leaving 15 bases between the germline ends. In germline, CDR1 is SGHNT, CDR2 YYREEE (reference sequence). Full variable domain (remainder filled in from reference TRBV5-4 and TRBJ2-7): ETGVTQSPTHLIKTRGQQVTLRCSSQSGHNTVSWYQQALGQGPQFIFQYYREEENGRGNFPPRFSGLQFPNYSSELNVNALELDDSALYLCASSPGLPGYEQYFGPGTRLTVT.

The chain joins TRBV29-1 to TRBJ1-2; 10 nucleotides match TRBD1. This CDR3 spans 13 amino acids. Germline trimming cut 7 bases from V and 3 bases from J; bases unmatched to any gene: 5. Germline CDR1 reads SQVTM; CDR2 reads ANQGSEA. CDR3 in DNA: TGCAGCGGATCCGGGACAGGGGACTATGGCTACACCTTC. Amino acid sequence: CSGSGTGDYGYTF.

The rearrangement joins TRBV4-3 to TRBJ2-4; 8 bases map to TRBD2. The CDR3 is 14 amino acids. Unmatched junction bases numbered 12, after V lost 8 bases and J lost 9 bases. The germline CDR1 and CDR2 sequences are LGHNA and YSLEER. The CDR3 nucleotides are TGCGCCAGCCGGGGCGGTAGCGGGAATGGCATTCAGTACTTC. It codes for CASRGGSGNGIQYF.

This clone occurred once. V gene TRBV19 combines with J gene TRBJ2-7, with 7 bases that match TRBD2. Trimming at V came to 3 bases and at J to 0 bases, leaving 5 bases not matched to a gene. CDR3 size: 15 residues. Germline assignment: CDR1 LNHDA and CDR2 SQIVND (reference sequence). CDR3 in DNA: TGTGCCAGTAGTATGCTAGCGGCCCCCTCCTACGAGCAGTACTTC. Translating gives CASSMLAAPSYEQYF.

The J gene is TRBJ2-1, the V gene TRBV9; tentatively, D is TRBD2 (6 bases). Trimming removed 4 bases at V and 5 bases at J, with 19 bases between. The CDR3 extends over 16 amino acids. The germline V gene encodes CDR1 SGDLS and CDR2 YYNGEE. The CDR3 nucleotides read TGTGCCAGCAGCCCCGGGACTCCCATCCGTAACAATGAGCAGTTCTTC. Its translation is CASSPGTPIRNNEQFF.

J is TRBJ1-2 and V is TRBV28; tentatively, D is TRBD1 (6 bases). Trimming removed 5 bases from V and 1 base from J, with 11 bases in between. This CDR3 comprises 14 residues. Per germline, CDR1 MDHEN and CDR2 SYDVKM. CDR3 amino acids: CASSILQGNYGYTF. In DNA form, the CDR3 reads TGTGCCAGCAGTATCTTACAGGGTAACTATGGCTACACCTTC.

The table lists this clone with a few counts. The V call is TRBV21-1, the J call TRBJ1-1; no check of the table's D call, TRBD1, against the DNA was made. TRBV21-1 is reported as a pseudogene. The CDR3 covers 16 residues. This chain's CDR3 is CASSARDREPNTEAFF. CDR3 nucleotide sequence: TGTGCCAGCAGCGCCCGGGACAGGGAACCGAACACTGAAGCTTTCTTT.

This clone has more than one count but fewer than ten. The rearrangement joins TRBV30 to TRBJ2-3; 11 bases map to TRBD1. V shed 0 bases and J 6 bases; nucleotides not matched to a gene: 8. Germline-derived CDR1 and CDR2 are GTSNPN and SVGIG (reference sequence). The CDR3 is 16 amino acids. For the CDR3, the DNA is TGTGCCTGGAGTGTATTGGCCGGACAGGGGGCGGATACGCAGTATTTT. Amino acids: CAWSVLAGQGADTQYF.

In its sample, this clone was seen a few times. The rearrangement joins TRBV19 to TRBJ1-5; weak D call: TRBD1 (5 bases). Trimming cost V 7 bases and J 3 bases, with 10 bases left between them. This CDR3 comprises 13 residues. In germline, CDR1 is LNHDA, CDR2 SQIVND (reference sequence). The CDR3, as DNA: TGTGCCAGTATAGAGGGACTCAATCAGCCCCAGCATTTT. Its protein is CASIEGLNQPQHF.

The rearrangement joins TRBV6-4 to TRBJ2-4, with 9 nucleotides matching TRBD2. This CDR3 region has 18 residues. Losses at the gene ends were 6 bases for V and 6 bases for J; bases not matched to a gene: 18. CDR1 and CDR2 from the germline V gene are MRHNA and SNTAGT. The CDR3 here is CASRTEDSREGRRNIQYF. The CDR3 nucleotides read TGTGCCAGCAGGACCGAAGACTCGCGGGAGGGCCGTCGAAACATTCAGTACTTC.

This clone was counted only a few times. CDR3 DNA sequence: TGTGCCAGCACAAAGCAGGGGGCGTTCACCGGGGAGCTGTTTTTT. This gives the protein CASTKQGAFTGELFF. The V gene is TRBV6-5, the J gene TRBJ2-2, with 8 bases that match TRBD1. Germline V gene sequence: CDR1 MNHEY, CDR2 SVGAGI. The CDR3 extends over 15 amino acids. J was trimmed by 4 bases and V by 7 bases; bases with no gene match: 8.

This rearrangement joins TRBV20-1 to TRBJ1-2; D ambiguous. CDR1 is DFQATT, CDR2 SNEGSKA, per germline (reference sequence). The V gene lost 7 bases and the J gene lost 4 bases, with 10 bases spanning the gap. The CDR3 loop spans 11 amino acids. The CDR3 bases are TGCAGTGGATACTGGGCCTATGGCTACACCTTC. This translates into CSGYWAYGYTF.